This entry lists 5 T cell receptor beta chains sequenced from one sample in a study of shared clonotypes between healthy human individuals. CD45RO-negative CD8 cells positively selected for CCR7 made up the naive population, which excluded terminally differentiated effector memory CD45RA+ cells. The assay was immunoSEQ multiplex PCR, and TCRdb's table has in-frame clones only and misses some. The table includes about 600,000 clones, 95% detected once. Sequencing used naive CD8+ T cells sorted from blood. The receptors here all came from a woman aged 25 to 39 in good health.

This clone was detected only a few times. Other DNA sequences in the same sample also yield this CDR3. This rearrangement joins TRBV27 to TRBJ2-2; D remains ambiguous. CDR1 is MNHEY, CDR2 SMNVEV, per germline (reference sequence). CDR3 size: 12 residues. Trimming removed 3 bases at V and 4 bases at J, with 3 bases between. For the CDR3, the DNA is TGTGCCAGCAGTTTCTCCACCGGGGAGCTGTTTTTT. Amino acid sequence: CASSFSTGELFF.

This chain joins TRBV27 and TRBJ1-5; the D is unclear. The CDR3 has 13 residues. Germline V lookup: CDR1 MNHEY, CDR2 SMNVEV (reference sequence). V lost 5 bases and J 8 bases, leaving 13 bases between the germline ends. The DNA of the CDR3 is TGTGCCAGCAGTCCCCGGCAGCCGGAGCCCCAGCATTTT. Encoded protein: CASSPRQPEPQHF.

This clone appeared once. The chain carries TRBV6-6 and TRBJ1-1, with D hard to call. The CDR3 sequence is 14 residues long. Germline CDR1 reads MNHNY; CDR2 reads SVGAGI (reference sequence). Deletions cut 3 bases from V and 3 bases from J, with 11 bases between. The CDR3 loop is CASSYPARDTEAFF. The CDR3, as DNA: TGTGCCAGCAGTTATCCGGCACGGGACACTGAAGCTTTCTTT.

The DNA of the CDR3 is TGTGCCAGTAGTCCCAGGGGGCAAGGAGACACTGAAGCTTTCTTT. As protein: CASSPRGQGDTEAFF. The genes are TRBV19 and TRBJ1-1; 8 bases map to TRBD1. Germline V lookup: CDR1 LNHDA, CDR2 SQIVND (reference sequence). Trimming removed 5 bases from V and 3 bases from J; junction bases left unmatched: 8. The CDR3 contains 15 residues.

The chain employs TRBV5-6 and TRBJ2-3; 12 bases fit TRBD2. With V trimmed by 2 bases and J by 3 bases, 10 bases remained unmatched. Germline V gene data show CDR1 as SGHDT and CDR2 as YYEEEE. The CDR3 sequence is 18 residues long. The CDR3 DNA sequence: TGTGCCAGCAGCTTCTTCACGACTAGCGGGAGTCTGACAGATACGCAGTATTTT. Protein product: CASSFFTTSGSLTDTQYF.